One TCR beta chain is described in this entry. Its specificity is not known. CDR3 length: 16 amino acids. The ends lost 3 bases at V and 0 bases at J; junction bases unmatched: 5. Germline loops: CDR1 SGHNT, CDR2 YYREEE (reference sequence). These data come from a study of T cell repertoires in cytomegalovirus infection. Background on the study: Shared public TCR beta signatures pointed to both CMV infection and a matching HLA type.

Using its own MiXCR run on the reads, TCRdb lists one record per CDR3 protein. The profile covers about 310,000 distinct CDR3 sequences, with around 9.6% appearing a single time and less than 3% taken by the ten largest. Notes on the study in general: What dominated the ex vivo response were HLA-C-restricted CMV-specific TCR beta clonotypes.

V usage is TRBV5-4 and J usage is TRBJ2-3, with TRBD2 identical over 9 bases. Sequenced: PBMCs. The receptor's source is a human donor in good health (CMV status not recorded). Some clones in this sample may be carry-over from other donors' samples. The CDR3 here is CASSSAGGLSTDTQYF. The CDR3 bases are TGTGCCAGCAGCTCCGCGGGGGGGTTGAGCACAGATACGCAGTATTTT.